This TCR beta chain was profiled in a study of blood T cell repertoires in COVID-19. At the level of the study: Whether acute or convalescent, the COVID-19 samples came from the United States, Italy and Spain. T cells, B-cell-depleted T cells, or PBMCs supplied cDNA or gDNA.

Clones were read by immunoSEQ multiplex PCR, and TCRdb kept only the in-frame ones, dropping some. Counted here are approximately 110,000 clones, approximately 62% occurring once; the ten biggest clones make up approximately 6.3%. This clone appeared once. The same CDR3 arises from other DNA sequences in this sample as well. The V and J ends lost 3 bases and 4 bases, in that order; junction bases with no gene match: 8. The CDR3 runs 15 residues. Germline lookup yields CDR1 KGHSH and CDR2 LQKENI. V gene TRBV18 combines with J gene TRBJ1-1; 7 bases are a match to TRBD1. The sample comprised peripheral blood. The receptor comes from a man older than 75 with acute or convalescent COVID-19. The CDR3 sequence is CASSPPNSGGTEAFF. The CDR3 coding sequence is TGTGCCAGCTCACCGCCTAACTCAGGGGGCACTGAAGCTTTCTTT.